This is a list of T cell receptor beta chains from one sample in a study of TIL therapy for anti-PD-1-resistant metastatic lung cancer. Using immunoSEQ multiplex PCR, the repertoire was profiled, and TCRdb retains in-frame clones only, with some absent. The data contain 15,000 to 20,000 clones, roughly 85% of them singletons. This sample comprised blood, obtained at baseline. Source of these receptors: a person between 30 and 80 years old with non-small cell lung cancer. Both conserved end residues are part of each CDR3. A D gene is named only where the DNA matches it firmly. Clone size appears in some rows only: once, few, many, or a class for an expanded clone.

j_call v_call d_call clone_size cdr3_aa cdr3_nt
TRBJ2-7 TRBV6-1 TRBD2 . CASSQLAGFYEQYF TGTGCCAGCAGTCAGCTAGCGGGGTTCTACGAGCAGTACTTC
TRBJ2-2 TRBV6-5 . once CASSRGDMNTGELFF TGTGCCAGCAGCCGGGGGGACATGAACACCGGGGAGCTGTTTTTT
TRBJ2-5 TRBV7-7 . . CASSLIGETQYF TGTGCTAGCAGCTTAATTGGGGAGACCCAGTACTTC
TRBJ2-1 TRBV14 TRBD2 . CASSNSGSHGRNEQFF TGTGCCAGCAGTAATAGCGGGAGCCACGGGAGGAATGAGCAGTTCTTC
TRBJ1-2 TRBV28 TRBD1 once CASSWTGVGGYTF TGTGCCAGCAGTTGGACAGGGGTGGGTGGCTACACCTTC
TRBJ2-1 TRBV7-2 TRBD2 . CASSLVQSGGREQFF TGTGCCAGCAGCTTAGTTCAGAGCGGGGGACGGGAGCAGTTCTTC
TRBJ2-1 TRBV7-2 TRBD2 . CASSAPASGRTVDNEQFF TGTGCCAGCAGCGCCCCGGCTAGCGGGAGAACTGTCGACAATGAGCAGTTCTTC
TRBJ2-5 TRBV28 . . CASNQAQGGETQYF TGTGCCAGCAACCAGGCACAGGGAGGTGAGACCCAGTACTTC
TRBJ2-7 TRBV4-1 . . CASSQEGNEQYF TGCGCCAGCAGCCAAGAGGGGAACGAGCAGTACTTC
TRBJ2-5 TRBV18 . few CASSRGWGETETQYF TGTGCCAGCTCACGCGGCTGGGGGGAAACGGAGACCCAGTACTTC
TRBJ1-3 TRBV30 . . CAWTGGANTIYF TGTGCCTGGACGGGTGGGGCCAACACCATATATTTT
TRBJ2-7 TRBV7-3 TRBD1 . CASSLTGQLTYEQYF TGTGCCAGCAGCTTAACGGGACAGCTGACCTACGAGCAGTACTTC
TRBJ1-5 TRBV6-6 . . CASSPWASSGNQPQHF TGTGCCAGCAGTCCATGGGCCTCCAGCGGCAATCAGCCCCAGCATTTT
TRBJ2-5 TRBV5-1 TRBD2 . CASSLAGGYQETQYF TGCGCCAGCAGCTTGGCGGGGGGGTACCAAGAGACCCAGTACTTC
TRBJ1-1 TRBV10-3 TRBD1 . CAIRSTGGTEAFF TGTGCCATCAGATCAACAGGGGGCACTGAAGCTTTCTTT
TRBJ2-3 TRBV27 . . CASRLSARTDTQYF TGTGCCAGCAGATTAAGCGCCCGCACAGATACGCAGTATTTT
TRBJ2-3 TRBV11-1 . . CASSLKGRTSTDTQYF TGTGCCAGCAGCTTAAAGGGTCGAACTAGCACAGATACGCAGTATTTT
TRBJ2-6 TRBV9 . . CASSAHLGFSGANVLTF TGTGCCAGCAGCGCCCACCTAGGGTTCTCTGGGGCCAACGTCCTGACTTTC
TRBJ1-2 TRBV9 TRBD1 . CASSGLRTGYGYTF TGTGCCAGCAGCGGATTGAGGACAGGCTATGGCTACACCTTC
TRBJ2-3 TRBV28 . . CASSGGQLTDTQYF TGTGCCAGCAGTGGTGGACAGCTCACAGATACGCAGTATTTT
TRBJ1-1 TRBV6-5 . . CASSEPRGAEAFF TGTGCCAGCAGCGAACCAAGGGGAGCTGAAGCTTTCTTT
TRBJ1-4 TRBV13 . . CASSLSNEKLFF TGTGCCAGCAGCTTATCAAATGAAAAACTGTTTTTT
TRBJ1-2 TRBV29-1 TRBD1 . CSVQTGQGASGYTF TGCAGCGTGCAGACGGGACAGGGGGCCTCTGGCTACACCTTC
TRBJ1-5 TRBV28 . . CASSSRDSFQPQHF TGTGCCAGCAGTTCGAGAGATAGCTTTCAGCCCCAGCATTTT
TRBJ1-1 TRBV28 . . CASSSPTGRENTEAFF TGTGCCAGCAGTTCCCCGACAGGACGGGAGAACACTGAAGCTTTCTTT
TRBJ2-5 TRBV18 . . CASSPRVGETQYF TGTGCCAGCTCACCAAGGGTAGGGGAGACCCAGTACTTC
TRBJ2-1 TRBV27 TRBD2 . CASTKSGSSYNEQFF TGTGCCAGCACCAAAAGCGGGAGCTCCTACAATGAGCAGTTCTTC
TRBJ1-5 TRBV6-1 TRBD1 . CASSLTGANNQPQHF TGTGCCAGCAGTTTGACAGGGGCAAACAATCAGCCCCAGCATTTT
TRBJ1-2 TRBV6-1 . . CASSAGTTSVYGYTF TGTGCCAGCAGTGCCGGGACCACAAGCGTCTATGGCTACACCTTC
TRBJ1-2 TRBV30 TRBD1 . CAWSPGTGWADF TGTGCCTGGTCTCCCGGGACAGGGTGGGCCGACTTC
TRBJ2-3 TRBV7-3 . . CASSHPGADTQYF TGTGCCAGCAGCCACCCAGGCGCAGATACGCAGTATTTT
TRBJ1-1 TRBV6-5 . . CASSIGTETEAFF TGTGCCAGCAGTATAGGGACGGAGACTGAAGCTTTCTTT
TRBJ2-7 TRBV25-1 TRBD1 few CASSDRVTYEQYF TGTGCCAGCAGCGACAGGGTAACCTACGAGCAGTACTTC
TRBJ2-4 TRBV19 . few CASSIQGKNIQYF TGTGCCAGTAGTATCCAGGGGAAAAACATTCAGTACTTC
TRBJ2-3 TRBV9 . . CASSVFHGEDTQYF TGTGCCAGCAGCGTATTTCATGGAGAGGATACGCAGTATTTT
TRBJ1-2 TRBV6-4 . once CASSDEAGRGYTF TGTGCCAGCAGTGACGAGGCAGGGAGAGGCTACACCTTC
TRBJ2-7 TRBV29-1 TRBD2 . CSVGGGRGYEQYF TGCAGCGTGGGTGGCGGGAGAGGTTATGAGCAGTACTTC
TRBJ1-3 TRBV6-6 TRBD1 . CASTDRGSGNTIYF TGTGCCAGCACCGACAGGGGCTCTGGAAACACCATATATTTT
TRBJ2-3 TRBV13 TRBD1 . CASSPRDRSDTQYF TGTGCCAGCAGCCCCCGGGACAGGTCAGATACGCAGTATTTT
TRBJ1-2 TRBV4-1 . . CASSQDGPGGVANYGYTF TGCGCCAGCAGCCAAGATGGGCCCGGGGGGGTAGCTAACTATGGCTACACCTTC
TRBJ1-2 TRBV2 . . CASRVVPTF TGTGCCAGCAGGGTCGTACCCACCTTC
TRBJ2-1 TRBV7-2 . . CASSSSTAIFF TGTGCCAGCAGCTCGAGTACCGCTATATTCTTC